This passage covers 10 T cell receptor beta chains from one sample sequenced in a study of identical twins. MiXCR was run by TCRdb on the 5' RACE reads, yielding one entry per CDR3 protein. In the table there are 400,000 to 550,000 distinct CDR3 sequences, about 24% of which are singletons. Another study also made use of these data, one on T cells expressing NK-cell markers.

Sequencing used CD4+ T cells sorted from blood. The origin of the receptors is a woman younger than 30 in good health.

This clonotype came up a few times. J is TRBJ2-1 and V is TRBV20-1, with 8 bases lining up with TRBD2. V gave up 6 bases and J gave up 0 bases; unmatched junction bases: 7. This CDR3 contains 15 residues. Germline lookup yields CDR1 DFQATT and CDR2 SNEGSKA (reference sequence). The CDR3 reads CSAQRSGISYNEQFF. CDR3 DNA sequence: TGCAGTGCCCAACGTAGCGGGATCTCCTACAATGAGCAGTTCTTC.

The V call is TRBV11-2, the J call TRBJ2-5, with TRBD1 as a possible D gene (6 bases). Germline lookup yields CDR1 SGHAT and CDR2 FQNNGV. The CDR3 runs 13 residues. The V end was cut by 1 base, the J end by 4 bases, with 7 bases between. CDR3 amino acids: CASSLVRGETQYF. DNA for the CDR3: TGTGCCAGCAGCTTAGTCAGGGGAGAGACCCAGTACTTC.

This chain joins TRBV7-2 and TRBJ2-3, with 8 nucleotides matching TRBD2. The germline gives CDR1 SGHTA, CDR2 FQGNSA. This CDR3 is built from 16 residues. V trimming: 4 bases; J trimming: 4 bases; junction bases outside the gene matches: 10. Written as DNA, the CDR3 is TGTGCCAGCAGCTACGGAAGCGGGAGAGGGGCAGATACGCAGTATTTT. This gives the protein CASSYGSGRGADTQYF.

The sample holds a few counts of this clonotype. V is TRBV4-3 and J is TRBJ1-6; no reliable D call. V shed 0 bases and J shed 6 bases, with 9 bases lying between them. The CDR3 is made up of 15 amino acids. The V gene's germline CDR1 is LGHNA and CDR2 YSLEER. The CDR3 region is CASSQERVINSPLHF. Written as DNA, the CDR3 is TGCGCCAGCAGCCAAGAGAGGGTCATTAATTCACCCCTCCACTTT.

In this sample, this clonotype turned up a few times. V usage is TRBV10-3 and J usage is TRBJ1-4; no definite D call. This CDR3 spans 13 amino acids. V lost 4 bases to trimming and J lost 8 bases, with 11 bases between them. The germline CDR1 and CDR2 sequences are ENHRY and SYGVKD. CDR3 sequence: CAISGGVGEKLFF. For the CDR3, the DNA is TGTGCCATCAGTGGAGGAGTTGGAGAAAAACTGTTTTTT.

V and J are TRBV28 and TRBJ2-2; perhaps D is TRBD1 or TRBD2 (5 bases each). Trimming left V 3 bases short and J 3 bases short, with 11 bases between. CDR1 and CDR2 from the germline V gene are MDHEN and SYDVKM. CDR3 length: 15 amino acids. CDR3 loop: CASSFGGRDTGELFF. CDR3 DNA sequence: TGTGCCAGCAGTTTTGGGGGACGGGACACCGGGGAGCTGTTTTTT. Variable domain in full (rest from reference TRBV28 and TRBJ2-2): DVKVTQSSRYLVKRTGEKVFLECVQDMDHENMFWYRQDPGLGLRLIYFSYDVKMKEKGDIPEGYSVSREKKERFSLILESASTNQTSMYLCASSFGGRDTGELFFGEGSRLTVL.

This sequence joins TRBV20-1 and TRBJ2-5; TRBD2 matches at 15 bases. V lost 6 bases to trimming and J lost 5 bases; unmatched junction nucleotides: 7. Looked up from germline, CDR1 is DFQATT and CDR2 is SNEGSKA (reference sequence). This CDR3 is built from 15 residues. The CDR3: CSAVRTSGRAETQYF. For the CDR3, the DNA is TGCAGTGCCGTTAGGACTAGCGGGAGGGCTGAGACCCAGTACTTC.

Remarks on this clonotype: Compared with germline, one end of the junction differs, possibly owing to a read error. This chain joins TRBV5-1 and TRBJ2-6, with unresolved D. Germline V gives CDR1 SGHRS, CDR2 YFSETQ. The CDR3 extends over 15 amino acids. The CDR3 reads CASSPTVAGTNVLTF. The CDR3, as DNA: TGCGCCAGCAGCCCCACCGTGGCTGGGACCAACGTCCTGACTTTC.

This clonotype has just a few counts. The chain has TRBV12-3 or TRBV12-4 and TRBJ1-1; D might be TRBD1 (5 bases). CDR3 length: 14 amino acids. The V and J ends lost 6 bases and 1 base respectively, with 12 bases between them. This CDR3 is CASRETDSNTEAFF. The DNA for the CDR3 is TGTGCCAGCAGGGAGACAGATTCGAACACTGAAGCTTTCTTT.

This chain uses TRBV7-2 with TRBJ2-3; D perhaps matches TRBD2 (5 bases). This CDR3 has 15 residues. Trimming shortened V by 5 bases and J by 4 bases, and 16 bases separated the two germline ends. The germline V gene has CDR1 SGHTA and CDR2 FQGNSA. The DNA of the CDR3 is TGTGCCAGCAGCCTCCGGGGAGTAGCACCAGATACGCAGTATTTT. Amino acids: CASSLRGVAPDTQYF.